A selection of T cell receptor beta chains follows, all from one sample in a study of T cells after posttransplantation cyclophosphamide. Libraries were prepared by immunoSEQ multiplex PCR; TCRdb keeps only in-frame clonotypes and omits some of them. The repertoire consists of 20,000 to 25,000 clones, none detected only once. Specimen: PBMCs. The receptors here all came from a woman between 50 and 59 years old in good health, CMV-negative, and a related stem cell transplant donor. Both conserved end residues are part of each CDR3. The D gene is left open where the match is weak. Clone size, where shown, is once, few, many, or a class for clones that have expanded.

>TRBJ1-2|.|many|TRBV27
CASSSSYGYTF
TGTGCCAGCAGTTCGTCCTATGGCTACACCTTC
>TRBJ2-1|.|many|TRBV9
CASSAQIRGRRSNEQFF
TGTGCCAGCAGCGCACAGATCAGGGGCCGCCGTAGCAATGAGCAGTTCTTC
>TRBJ1-2|.|many|TRBV7-9
CASSRDNPYGYTF
TGTGCCAGCAGCCGGGACAACCCCTATGGCTACACCTTC
>TRBJ1-1|TRBD1|many|TRBV27
CASSRLLGTGWTEAFF
TGTGCCAGCAGTCGCCTCCTCGGGACAGGGTGGACTGAAGCTTTCTTT
>TRBJ1-6|.|many|TRBV6-5
CASSGRVPWDSPLHF
TGTGCCAGCAGTGGCCGGGTCCCCTGGGATTCACCCCTCCACTTT
>TRBJ2-7|.|many|TRBV7-9
CASSIQGLPYEQYF
TGTGCCAGCAGCATACAGGGATTGCCGTACGAGCAGTACTTC
>TRBJ2-2|TRBD2|many|TRBV7-2
CASRLAGGSTGELFF
TGTGCCAGCAGATTAGCGGGGGGATCCACCGGGGAGCTGTTTTTT
>TRBJ1-2|.|many|TRBV6-1
CASSERGNSWGLETF
TGTGCCAGCAGTGAACGTGGGAACTCCTGGGGGCTTGAAACTTTC
>TRBJ2-7|TRBD2|many|TRBV5-1
CASSLNLASGSSYEQYF
TGCGCCAGCAGCTTAAATCTAGCTAGCGGGAGCTCCTACGAGCAGTACTTC
>TRBJ2-5|.|many|TRBV6-5
CASSSPRAFQETQYF
TGTGCCAGCAGTTCACCCAGGGCCTTCCAAGAGACCCAGTACTTC
>TRBJ1-6|.|many|TRBV10-3
CATTGESDSPLHF
TGTGCCACCACGGGGGAATCGGATTCACCCCTCCACTTT
>TRBJ2-7|.|many|TRBV10-1
CASSESSGSYEQYF
TGCGCCAGCAGTGAGTCTAGCGGATCCTACGAGCAGTACTTC
>TRBJ1-2|TRBD1|many|TRBV15
CATSRAGQNYGYTF
TGTGCCACCAGCAGAGCGGGACAGAACTATGGCTACACCTTC
>TRBJ2-2|TRBD1|many|TRBV19
CASSSGTGFDIAGELFF
TGTGCCAGTAGTTCGGGGACAGGTTTTGATATAGCCGGGGAGCTGTTTTTT
>TRBJ2-1|.|many|TRBV5-1
CASSLSSSYNEQFF
TGCGCCAGCAGCTTGTCGAGCTCCTACAATGAGCAGTTCTTC
>TRBJ1-6|TRBD1|many|TRBV7-9
CASSQGQGSNSPLHF
TGTGCCAGCAGCCAGGGACAGGGTAGTAATTCACCCCTCCACTTT
>TRBJ2-7|.|many|TRBV5-1
CASSGGGSSYEQYF
TGCGCCAGCAGCGGGGGGGGCAGCTCCTACGAGCAGTACTTC
>TRBJ2-1|.|many|TRBV10-1
CASSEPKPLYSYNEQFF
TGCGCCAGCAGTGAGCCTAAACCACTATACTCCTACAATGAGCAGTTCTTC
>TRBJ1-4|.|many|TRBV2
CASTRTETSPATNEKLFF
TGTGCCAGTACCCGGACAGAAACTTCCCCTGCAACTAATGAAAAACTGTTTTTT
>TRBJ2-2|TRBD1|many|TRBV6-1
CASSGRDRATSNTGELFF
TGTGCCAGCAGTGGCCGGGACAGGGCCACTTCGAACACCGGGGAGCTGTTTTTT
>TRBJ1-2|.|many|TRBV27
CASSLTPGLPLAGYTF
TGTGCCAGCAGTCTTACCCCAGGGCTACCTCTCGCGGGCTACACCTTC
>TRBJ2-7|.|many|TRBV19
CASSARGVGPEQYF
TGTGCCAGTAGTGCCAGGGGGGTGGGTCCCGAGCAGTACTTC
>TRBJ1-1|.|many|TRBV11-1
CASSLGRVFGTEAFF
TGTGCCAGCAGCTTGGGCAGGGTATTCGGCACTGAAGCTTTCTTT
>TRBJ1-5|.|many|TRBV19
CASSMGLRGSNQPQHF
TGTGCCAGTAGTATGGGTCTAAGGGGAAGCAATCAGCCCCAGCATTTT
>TRBJ1-6|.|many|TRBV5-1
CASSPQGRDSPLHF
TGCGCCAGCAGCCCCCAGGGGAGGGATTCACCCCTCCACTTT
>TRBJ1-4|.|many|TRBV7-9
CASRLEDGASEKLFF
TGTGCCAGCAGATTGGAAGATGGAGCAAGCGAAAAACTGTTTTTT
>TRBJ2-1|TRBD2|many|TRBV6-4
CASSWTSGNEQFF
TGTGCCAGCAGCTGGACTAGCGGGAATGAGCAGTTCTTC
>TRBJ1-5|TRBD1|many|TRBV19
CASSIEGQGNQPQHF
TGTGCCAGTAGTATTGAGGGACAGGGTAATCAGCCCCAGCATTTT
>TRBJ1-1|.|many|TRBV7-9
CASSLAGQRNTEAFF
TGTGCCAGCAGCTTAGCAGGACAGAGGAACACTGAAGCTTTCTTT
>TRBJ1-1|TRBD1|many|TRBV13
CASSPWDRRAFF
TGTGCCAGCAGCCCCTGGGACAGGCGGGCTTTCTTT
>TRBJ2-7|.|many|TRBV30
CAWSIGTYEQYF
TGTGCCTGGAGTATCGGGACCTACGAGCAGTACTTC
>TRBJ1-1|.|many|TRBV27
CASSLSYGNTEAFF
TGTGCCAGCAGTTTATCGTACGGGAACACTGAAGCTTTCTTT
>TRBJ1-5|.|many|TRBV18
CASSPDSSNQPQHF
TGTGCCAGCTCACCTGACAGTAGTAATCAGCCCCAGCATTTT
>TRBJ2-6|.|many|TRBV27
CASSPSGSGANVLTF
TGTGCCAGCAGTCCCTCGGGCTCTGGGGCCAACGTCCTGACTTTC
>TRBJ2-7|.|many|TRBV6-6
CASSSDSSYEQYF
TGTGCCAGCAGTTCAGACAGCTCCTACGAGCAGTACTTC
>TRBJ2-3|TRBD2|many|TRBV19
CASSILAGDADTQYF
TGTGCCAGTAGTATACTAGCGGGAGACGCAGATACGCAGTATTTT
>TRBJ1-1|.|many|TRBV4-2
CASSRVTGGTEAFF
TGTGCCAGCAGCCGAGTGACAGGAGGCACTGAAGCTTTCTTT
>TRBJ2-1|TRBD2|many|TRBV4-2
CASSHQAGAGYGYYNEQFF
TGTGCCAGCAGCCATCAAGCGGGAGCGGGGTACGGTTACTACAATGAGCAGTTCTTC
>TRBJ2-7|TRBD2|.|TRBV6-4
CASPIGTSGKSSYEQYF
TGTGCCAGCCCGATCGGGACTAGCGGGAAGAGCTCCTACGAGCAGTACTTC
>TRBJ2-5|TRBD1|many|TRBV9
CASSVQGAGETQYF
TGTGCCAGCAGCGTACAGGGGGCCGGGGAGACCCAGTACTTC
>TRBJ1-2|.|many|TRBV18
CASSPQGNYGYTF
TGTGCCAGCTCACCACAGGGGAACTATGGCTACACCTTC
>TRBJ2-3|TRBD2|.|TRBV4-2
CASSQDEASGGDTQYF
TGTGCCAGCAGCCAAGATGAGGCTAGCGGGGGCGATACGCAGTATTTT
>TRBJ2-3|.|many|TRBV19
CASSTRGGIGTDTQYF
TGTGCCAGTAGTACCCGAGGGGGTATAGGGACAGATACGCAGTATTTT
>TRBJ1-2|TRBD1|many|TRBV4-2
CASSQDQDRVYGYTF
TGTGCCAGCAGCCAAGATCAGGACAGGGTCTATGGCTACACCTTC
>TRBJ2-7|.|many|TRBV6-5
CASSYSERVAYEQYF
TGTGCCAGCAGTTACTCTGAACGGGTGGCCTACGAGCAGTACTTC
>TRBJ2-5|TRBD2|many|TRBV4-1
CASSFSLLAGEETQYF
TGCGCCAGCAGCTTTTCCTTGCTAGCGGGGGAAGAGACCCAGTACTTC
>TRBJ1-1|.|many|TRBV18
CASKTELNTEAFF
TGTGCCAGCAAAACGGAGTTGAACACTGAAGCTTTCTTT
>TRBJ1-4|.|many|TRBV11-2
CASSHTGSPTNEKLFF
TGTGCCAGCAGCCACACCGGGAGTCCAACTAATGAAAAACTGTTTTTT
>TRBJ2-7|TRBD2|many|TRBV5-1
CASSLGLAGGYEQYF
TGCGCCAGCAGCTTGGGACTAGCGGGGGGGTACGAGCAGTACTTC
>TRBJ2-2|TRBD1|many|TRBV11-2
CASSATGGRGGELFF
TGTGCCAGCAGCGCCACAGGGGGCCGGGGCGGGGAGCTGTTTTTT
>TRBJ1-1|TRBD1|many|TRBV7-9
CASSAYRGPNTEAFF
TGTGCCAGCAGCGCGTACAGGGGGCCAAACACTGAAGCTTTCTTT
>TRBJ1-1|.|many|TRBV5-1
CASSFVRATLNTEAFF
TGCGCCAGCAGCTTCGTCAGGGCAACCCTGAACACTGAAGCTTTCTTT